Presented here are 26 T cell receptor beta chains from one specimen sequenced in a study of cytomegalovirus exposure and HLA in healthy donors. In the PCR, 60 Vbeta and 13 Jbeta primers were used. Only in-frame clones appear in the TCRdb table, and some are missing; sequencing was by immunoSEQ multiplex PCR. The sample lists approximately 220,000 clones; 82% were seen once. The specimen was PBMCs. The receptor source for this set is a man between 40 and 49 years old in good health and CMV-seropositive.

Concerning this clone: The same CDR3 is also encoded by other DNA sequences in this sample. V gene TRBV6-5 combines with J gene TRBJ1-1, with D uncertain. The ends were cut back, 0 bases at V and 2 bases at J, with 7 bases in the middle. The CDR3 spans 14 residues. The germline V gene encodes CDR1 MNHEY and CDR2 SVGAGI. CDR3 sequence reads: CASSYSPGNTEAFF. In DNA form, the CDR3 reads TGTGCCAGCAGTTACTCGCCAGGAAACACTGAAGCTTTCTTT.

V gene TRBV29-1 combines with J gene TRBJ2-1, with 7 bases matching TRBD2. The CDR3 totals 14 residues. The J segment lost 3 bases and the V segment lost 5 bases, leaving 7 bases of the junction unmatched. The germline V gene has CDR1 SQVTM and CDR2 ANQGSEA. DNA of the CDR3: TGCAGCGTTTTACAGACTAGCCTCTACAATGAGCAGTTCTTC. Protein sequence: CSVLQTSLYNEQFF.

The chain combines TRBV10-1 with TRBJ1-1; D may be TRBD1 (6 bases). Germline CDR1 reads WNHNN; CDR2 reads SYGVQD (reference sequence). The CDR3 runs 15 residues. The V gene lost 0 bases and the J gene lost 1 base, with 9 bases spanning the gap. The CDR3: CASSESLGGNTEAFF. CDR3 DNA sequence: TGCGCCAGCAGTGAGTCTCTAGGGGGGAACACTGAAGCTTTCTTT.

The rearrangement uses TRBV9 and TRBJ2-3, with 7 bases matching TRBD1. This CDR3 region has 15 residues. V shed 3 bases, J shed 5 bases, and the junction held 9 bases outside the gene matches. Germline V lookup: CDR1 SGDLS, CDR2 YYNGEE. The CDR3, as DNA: TGTGCCAGCAGCGGGGACAGCCCATCAGTAGATACGCAGTATTTT. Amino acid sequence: CASSGDSPSVDTQYF.

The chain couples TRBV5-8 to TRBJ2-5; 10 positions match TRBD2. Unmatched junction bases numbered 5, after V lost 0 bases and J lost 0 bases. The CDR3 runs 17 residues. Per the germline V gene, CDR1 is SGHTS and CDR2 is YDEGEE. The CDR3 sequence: CASSLGGLAGDQETQYF. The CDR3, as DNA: TGTGCCAGCAGCTTGGGGGGTCTAGCGGGAGACCAAGAGACCCAGTACTTC.

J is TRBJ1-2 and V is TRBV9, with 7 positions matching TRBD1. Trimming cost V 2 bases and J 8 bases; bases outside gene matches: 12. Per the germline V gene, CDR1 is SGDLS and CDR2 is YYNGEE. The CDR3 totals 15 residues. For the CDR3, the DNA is TGTGCCAGCAGCGTCAATCTAGGGGGCGCGGAGGGCTACACCTTC. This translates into CASSVNLGGAEGYTF. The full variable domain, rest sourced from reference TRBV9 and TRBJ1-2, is DSGVTQTPKHLITATGQRVTLRCSPRSGDLSVYWYQQSLDQGLQFLIQYYNGEERAKGNILERFSAQQFPDLHSELNLSSLELGDSALYFCASSVNLGGAEGYTFGSGTRLTVV.

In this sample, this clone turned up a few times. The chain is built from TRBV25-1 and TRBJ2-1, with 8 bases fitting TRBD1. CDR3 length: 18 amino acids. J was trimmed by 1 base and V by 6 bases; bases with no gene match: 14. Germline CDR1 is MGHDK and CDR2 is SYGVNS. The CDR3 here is CASRESGTGGGSYNEQFF. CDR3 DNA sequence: TGTGCCAGCAGGGAGTCCGGGACAGGCGGAGGTTCCTACAATGAGCAGTTCTTC.

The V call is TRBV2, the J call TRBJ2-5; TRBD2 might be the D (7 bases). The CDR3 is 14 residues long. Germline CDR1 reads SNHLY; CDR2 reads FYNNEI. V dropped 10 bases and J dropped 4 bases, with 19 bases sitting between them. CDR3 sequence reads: CATWGGASSETQYF. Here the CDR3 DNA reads TGTGCCACCTGGGGGGGGGCCTCCTCAGAGACCCAGTACTTC.

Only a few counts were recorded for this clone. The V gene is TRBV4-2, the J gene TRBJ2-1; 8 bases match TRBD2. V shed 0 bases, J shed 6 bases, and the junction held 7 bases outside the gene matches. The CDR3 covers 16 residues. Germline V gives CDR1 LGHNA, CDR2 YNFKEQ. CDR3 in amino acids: CASSQEASGLGNEQFF. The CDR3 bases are TGTGCCAGCAGCCAAGAGGCTAGCGGGTTAGGCAATGAGCAGTTCTTC.

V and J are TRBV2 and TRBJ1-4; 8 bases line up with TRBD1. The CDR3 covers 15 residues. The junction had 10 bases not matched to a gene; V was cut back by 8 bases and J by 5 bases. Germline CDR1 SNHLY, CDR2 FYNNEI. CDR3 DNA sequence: TGTGCCAGCCGAAACCAACACAGGGGGAATGAAAAACTGTTTTTT. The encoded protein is CASRNQHRGNEKLFF.

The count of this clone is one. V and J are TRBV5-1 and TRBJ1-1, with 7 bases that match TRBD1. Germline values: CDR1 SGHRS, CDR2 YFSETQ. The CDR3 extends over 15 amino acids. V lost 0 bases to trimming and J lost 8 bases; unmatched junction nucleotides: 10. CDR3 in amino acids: CASSLEGVQGREAFF. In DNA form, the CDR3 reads TGCGCCAGCAGCTTGGAGGGGGTACAGGGGCGAGAAGCTTTCTTT. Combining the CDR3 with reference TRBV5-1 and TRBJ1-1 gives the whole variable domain KAGVTQTPRYLIKTRGQQVTLSCSPISGHRSVSWYQQTPGQGLQFLFEYFSETQRNKGNFPGRFSGRQFSNSRSEMNVSTLELGDSALYLCASSLEGVQGREAFFGQGTRLTVV.

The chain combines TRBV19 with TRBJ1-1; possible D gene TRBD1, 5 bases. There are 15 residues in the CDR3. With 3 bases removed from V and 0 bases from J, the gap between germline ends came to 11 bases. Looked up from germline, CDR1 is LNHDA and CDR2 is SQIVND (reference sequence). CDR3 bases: TGTGCCAGTAGTATTTTGGGGGGGATGAACACTGAAGCTTTCTTT. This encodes CASSILGGMNTEAFF.

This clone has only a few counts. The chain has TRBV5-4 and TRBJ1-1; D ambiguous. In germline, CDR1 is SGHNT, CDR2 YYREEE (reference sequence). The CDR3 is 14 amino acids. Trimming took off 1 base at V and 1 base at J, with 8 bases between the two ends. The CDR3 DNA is TGTGCCAGCAGCTTGACTGGGCGGAACACTGAAGCTTTCTTT. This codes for CASSLTGRNTEAFF.

The chain's CDR3 is CAWNQGLTDNEQFF. The CDR3 region has the DNA TGTGCCTGGAACCAGGGACTAACAGACAATGAGCAGTTCTTC. This chain joins TRBV30 and TRBJ2-1, with 7 bases matching TRBD2. With 4 bases clipped from V and 5 bases from J, the junction kept 8 bases outside the gene matches. Germline-derived CDR1 and CDR2 are GTSNPN and SVGIG (reference sequence). This CDR3 is built from 14 residues.

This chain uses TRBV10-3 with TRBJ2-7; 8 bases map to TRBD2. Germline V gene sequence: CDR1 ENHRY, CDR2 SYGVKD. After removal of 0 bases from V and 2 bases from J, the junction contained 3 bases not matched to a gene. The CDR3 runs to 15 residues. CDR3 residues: CAISESTSVTYEQYF. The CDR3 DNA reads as TGTGCCATCAGTGAGTCGACTAGCGTGACCTACGAGCAGTACTTC.

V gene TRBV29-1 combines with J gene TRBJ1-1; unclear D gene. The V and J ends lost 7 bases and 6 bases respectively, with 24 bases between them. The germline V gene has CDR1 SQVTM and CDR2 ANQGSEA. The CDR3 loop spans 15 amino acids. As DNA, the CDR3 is TGCAGCGCTAAACCCGCCGGGAATCTCAACTCTGAAGCTTTCTTT. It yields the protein CSAKPAGNLNSEAFF.

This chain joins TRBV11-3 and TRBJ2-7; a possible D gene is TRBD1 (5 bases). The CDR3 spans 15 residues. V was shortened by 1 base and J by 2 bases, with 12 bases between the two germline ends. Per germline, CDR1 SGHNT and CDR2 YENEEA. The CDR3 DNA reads TGTGCCAGCAGCTTAGGCCAGGGCGGACCCTACGAGCAGTACGTC. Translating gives CASSLGQGGPYEQYV.

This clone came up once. As DNA, the CDR3 is TGTGCCAGCAGCCTGGGCGTTGGTAGCCAAGAGACCCAGTACTTC. Translated: CASSLGVGSQETQYF. This rearrangement joins TRBV5-6 to TRBJ2-5; D remains unclear. The germline V and J ends were trimmed by 4 bases and 1 base, with 14 bases remaining between them. CDR1 and CDR2 from the germline V gene are SGHDT and YYEEEE. The CDR3 runs 15 residues.

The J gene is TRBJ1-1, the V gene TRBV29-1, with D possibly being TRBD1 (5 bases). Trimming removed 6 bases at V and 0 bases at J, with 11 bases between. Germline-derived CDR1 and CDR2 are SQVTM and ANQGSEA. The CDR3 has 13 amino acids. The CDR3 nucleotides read TGCAGCGTAGGGGAAGCCATGAACACTGAAGCTTTCTTT. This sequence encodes CSVGEAMNTEAFF.

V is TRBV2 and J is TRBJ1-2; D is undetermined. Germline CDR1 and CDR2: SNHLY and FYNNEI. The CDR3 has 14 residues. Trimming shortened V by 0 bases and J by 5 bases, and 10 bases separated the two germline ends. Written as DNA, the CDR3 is TGTGCCAGCAGTGAAGCGCTTCCGGGGTATGGCTACACCTTC. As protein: CASSEALPGYGYTF.

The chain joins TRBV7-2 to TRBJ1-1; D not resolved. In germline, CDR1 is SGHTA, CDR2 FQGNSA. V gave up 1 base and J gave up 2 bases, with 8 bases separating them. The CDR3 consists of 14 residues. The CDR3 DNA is TGTGCCAGCAGCTTAGGCGGATTCAACACTGAAGCTTTCTTT. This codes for CASSLGGFNTEAFF.

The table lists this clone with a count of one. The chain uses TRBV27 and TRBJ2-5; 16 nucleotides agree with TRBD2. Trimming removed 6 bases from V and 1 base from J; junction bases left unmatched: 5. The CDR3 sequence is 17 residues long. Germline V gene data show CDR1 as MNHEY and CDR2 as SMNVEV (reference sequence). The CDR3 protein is CASRGLAGGPSQETQYF. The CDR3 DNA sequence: TGTGCCAGCAGGGGACTAGCGGGAGGGCCAAGCCAAGAGACCCAGTACTTC.

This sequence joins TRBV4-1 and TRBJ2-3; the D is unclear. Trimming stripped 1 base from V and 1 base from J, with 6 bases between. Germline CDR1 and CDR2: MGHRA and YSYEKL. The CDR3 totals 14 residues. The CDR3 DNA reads TGCGCCAGCAGCCAAGTTCAGGGCACAGATACGCAGTATTTT. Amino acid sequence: CASSQVQGTDTQYF.

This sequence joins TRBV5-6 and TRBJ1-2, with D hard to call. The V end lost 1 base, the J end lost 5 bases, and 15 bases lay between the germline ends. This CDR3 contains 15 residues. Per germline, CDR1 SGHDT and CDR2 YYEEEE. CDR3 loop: CASSLWLVPSYGYTF. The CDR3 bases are TGTGCCAGCAGCTTGTGGCTAGTTCCATCTTATGGCTACACCTTC.

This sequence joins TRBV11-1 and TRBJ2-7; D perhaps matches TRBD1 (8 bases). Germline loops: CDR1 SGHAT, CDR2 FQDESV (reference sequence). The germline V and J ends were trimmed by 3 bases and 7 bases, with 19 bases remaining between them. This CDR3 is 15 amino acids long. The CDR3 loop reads CASSFGQGGGREQYV. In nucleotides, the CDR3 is TGTGCCAGCAGCTTTGGACAGGGAGGGGGCAGGGAGCAGTACGTC.

The CDR3 loop is CAWSAGLASTDTQYF. The CDR3 DNA reads TGTGCCTGGAGTGCCGGGCTAGCGAGCACAGATACGCAGTATTTT. This chain joins TRBV30 and TRBJ2-3; the D gene is possibly TRBD2 (6 bases). The germline V gene encodes CDR1 GTSNPN and CDR2 SVGIG (reference sequence). V lost 1 base and J 0 bases, leaving 11 bases between the germline ends. The CDR3 loop spans 15 amino acids.